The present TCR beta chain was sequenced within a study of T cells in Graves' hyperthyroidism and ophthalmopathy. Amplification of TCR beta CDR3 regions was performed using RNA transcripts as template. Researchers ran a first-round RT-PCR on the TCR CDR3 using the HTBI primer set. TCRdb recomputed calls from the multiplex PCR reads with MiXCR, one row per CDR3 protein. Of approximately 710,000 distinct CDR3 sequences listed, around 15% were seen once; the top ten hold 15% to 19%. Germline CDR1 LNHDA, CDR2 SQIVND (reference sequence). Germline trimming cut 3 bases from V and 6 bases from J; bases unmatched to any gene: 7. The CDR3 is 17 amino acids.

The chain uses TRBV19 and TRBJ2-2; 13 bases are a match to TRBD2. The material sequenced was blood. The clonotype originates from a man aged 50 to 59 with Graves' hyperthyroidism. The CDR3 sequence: CASSIGLAGARAGELFF. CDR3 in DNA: TGTGCCAGTAGTATCGGACTAGCGGGAGCTCGGGCCGGGGAGCTGTTTTTT. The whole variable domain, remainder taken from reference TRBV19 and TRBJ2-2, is DGGITQSPKYLFRKEGQNVTLSCEQNLNHDAMYWYRQDPGQGLRLIYYSQIVNDFQKGDIAEGYSVSREKKESFPLTVTSAQKNPTAFYLCASSIGLAGARAGELFFGEGSRLTVL.